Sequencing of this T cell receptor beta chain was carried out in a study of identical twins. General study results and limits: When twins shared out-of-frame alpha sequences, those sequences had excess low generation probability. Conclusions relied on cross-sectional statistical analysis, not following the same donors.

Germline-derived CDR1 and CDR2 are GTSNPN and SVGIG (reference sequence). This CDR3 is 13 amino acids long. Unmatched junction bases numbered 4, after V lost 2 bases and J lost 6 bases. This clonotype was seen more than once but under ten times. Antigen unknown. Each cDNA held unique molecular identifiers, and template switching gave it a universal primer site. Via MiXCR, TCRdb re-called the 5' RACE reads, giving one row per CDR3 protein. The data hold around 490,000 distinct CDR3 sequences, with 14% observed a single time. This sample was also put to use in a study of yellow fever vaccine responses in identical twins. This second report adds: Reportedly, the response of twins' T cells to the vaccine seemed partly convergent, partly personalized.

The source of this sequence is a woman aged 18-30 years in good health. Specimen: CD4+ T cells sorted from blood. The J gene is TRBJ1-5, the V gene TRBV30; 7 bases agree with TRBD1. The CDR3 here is CAWSMTGSQPQHF. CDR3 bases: TGTGCCTGGAGTATGACAGGGAGTCAGCCCCAGCATTTT.